The 22 T cell receptor beta chains below were found in one sample sequenced in a study of beta chain features in type 1 diabetes. The whole isolated RNA underwent reverse transcription, so sequencing captured expressed TCRB transcripts. Libraries were prepared by immunoSEQ multiplex PCR; TCRdb keeps only in-frame clonotypes and omits some of them. Of 600,000 to 650,000 clones in the sample, around a sixth are singletons; the top ten hold 0.07% to 0.095%. Material: naive CD4+ T cells from blood. These receptors came from a man aged 18 to 30 in good health.

The chain carries TRBV2 and TRBJ2-4, with TRBD1 matching over 9 bases. Germline-derived CDR1 and CDR2 are SNHLY and FYNNEI. The V segment lost 7 bases and the J segment 0 bases; nucleotides outside the gene matches: 4. The CDR3 contains 15 residues. CDR3 DNA: TGTGCCAGCAATGGACAGGGGTTAGCCAAAAACATTCAGTACTTC. Translation: CASNGQGLAKNIQYF.

This clone turned up a few times. This chain connects TRBV2 to TRBJ1-2; 11 bases are shared with TRBD1. Trimming at V came to 7 bases and at J to 8 bases, leaving 12 bases not matched to a gene. Germline CDR1 reads SNHLY; CDR2 reads FYNNEI. The CDR3 is 15 amino acids. The CDR3 bases are TGTGCCAGCACCGAAGCCGGGACAGGGGGGGAAGGCTACACCTTC. Its translation is CASTEAGTGGEGYTF.

This chain joins TRBV7-3 and TRBJ1-6, with D perhaps TRBD1 (5 bases). Germline assignment: CDR1 SGHTA and CDR2 FQGTGA. V was cut by 0 bases and J by 5 bases, with 8 bases left in between. The CDR3 has 15 amino acids. The CDR3 is CASSLTGPDNSPLHF. As DNA, the CDR3 is TGTGCCAGCAGCTTAACGGGGCCTGATAATTCACCCCTCCACTTT.

The chain recombines TRBV18 with TRBJ1-1, with 8 bases aligning to TRBD1. This CDR3 comprises 13 residues. The V gene's germline CDR1 is KGHSH and CDR2 LQKENI. Trimming cost V 6 bases and J 8 bases; bases outside gene matches: 8. The CDR3 spells CASSQMDRAEAFF. In nucleotides, the CDR3 is TGTGCCAGCTCGCAAATGGACAGGGCGGAAGCTTTCTTT. Full variable domain (remainder filled in from reference TRBV18 and TRBJ1-1): NAGVMQNPRHLVRRRGQEARLRCSPMKGHSHVYWYRQLPEEGLKFMVYLQKENIIDESGMPKERFSAEFPKEGPSILRIQQVVRGDSAAYFCASSQMDRAEAFFGQGTRLTVV.

There are a few counts of this clone. The rearrangement uses TRBV28 and TRBJ2-7; TRBD1 agrees at 8 bases. Germline CDR1 is MDHEN and CDR2 is SYDVKM. The trim removed 7 bases at V and 6 bases at J, leaving 5 bases unmatched. This CDR3 is built from 12 residues. The CDR3 reads CASIRTGSEQYF. The CDR3 bases are TGTGCCAGCATTAGGACAGGGAGCGAGCAGTACTTC.

This clone was seen a few times. The chain employs TRBV9 and TRBJ1-1; a possible D gene is TRBD1 (6 bases). Germline V CDR1 and CDR2: SGDLS, YYNGEE. The CDR3 totals 14 residues. V gave up 6 bases and J gave up 1 base, with 13 bases separating them. CDR3 sequence: CASNPSDRNTEAFF. As DNA, the CDR3 is TGTGCCAGCAATCCTTCGGACAGGAACACTGAAGCTTTCTTT.

In this sample, this clone turned up a few times. CDR3 amino acids: CAITLTPADTQYF. CDR3 sequence (DNA): TGTGCCATCACCTTGACCCCGGCGGATACGCAGTATTTT. The chain joins TRBV10-3 to TRBJ2-3, with no clear D. Germline V gene sequence: CDR1 ENHRY, CDR2 SYGVKD. V lost 7 bases, J lost 6 bases, and 14 bases lay in between. CDR3 size: 13 residues.

The chain links TRBV5-6 to TRBJ1-2; D may be TRBD1 (5 bases). Germline CDR1 and CDR2: SGHDT and YYEEEE. V dropped 2 bases and J dropped 0 bases, with 17 bases sitting between them. This CDR3 has 17 residues. CDR3 coding DNA: TGTGCCAGCAGCTTATCCCCGACAGCACGATCTAACTATGGCTACACCTTC. Amino acids: CASSLSPTARSNYGYTF.

This chain links TRBV2 with TRBJ1-5; D uncertain. Germline CDR1 and CDR2: SNHLY and FYNNEI. The CDR3 has 14 residues. The V end was cut by 4 bases, the J end by 2 bases, with 9 bases between. The CDR3 region is CASSVTPGNQPQHF. CDR3 nucleotide sequence: TGTGCCAGCAGTGTGACTCCTGGCAATCAGCCCCAGCATTTT.

V usage is TRBV28 and J usage is TRBJ2-3; D gene ambiguous. This CDR3 comprises 14 residues. CDR1 is MDHEN and CDR2 is SYDVKM in the germline V gene. V was clipped by 5 bases and J by 0 bases, with 9 bases between them. The CDR3 sequence is CASSKGPSTDTQYF. In DNA, the CDR3 is TGTGCCAGCAGTAAGGGTCCTAGCACAGATACGCAGTATTTT. The full variable domain, rest sourced from reference TRBV28 and TRBJ2-3, is DVKVTQSSRYLVKRTGEKVFLECVQDMDHENMFWYRQDPGLGLRLIYFSYDVKMKEKGDIPEGYSVSREKKERFSLILESASTNQTSMYLCASSKGPSTDTQYFGPGTRLTVL.

The genes are TRBV4-3 and TRBJ2-1; 11 bases fit TRBD2. The CDR3 totals 15 residues. Germline CDR1 LGHNA, CDR2 YSLEER. The V and J ends lost 3 bases and 6 bases, in that order; junction bases with no gene match: 4. The CDR3 coding sequence is TGCGCCAGCAGCCACCCGGGACTAGCGGTCAATGAGCAGTTCTTC. Protein: CASSHPGLAVNEQFF.

The genes are TRBV7-9 and TRBJ1-2, with D hard to call. Trimming took 4 bases from V and 4 from J, leaving 13 bases between them. The germline V gene encodes CDR1 SEHNR and CDR2 FQNEAQ (reference sequence). This CDR3 comprises 14 residues. The CDR3 loop is CASSYNTAGYGYTF. The CDR3 DNA sequence: TGTGCCAGCAGCTACAACACGGCGGGCTATGGCTACACCTTC.

V gene TRBV9 combines with J gene TRBJ2-3, with 8 bases aligning to TRBD1. CDR1 is SGDLS and CDR2 is YYNGEE in the germline V gene. Unmatched junction bases numbered 11, after V lost 0 bases and J lost 5 bases. This CDR3 comprises 17 residues. CDR3 sequence reads: CASSVGVPGQVKDTQYF. CDR3 in DNA: TGTGCCAGCAGCGTAGGGGTGCCGGGACAGGTAAAAGATACGCAGTATTTT.

This chain uses TRBV4-3 with TRBJ1-6; D may be TRBD1 (5 bases). Per the germline V gene, CDR1 is LGHNA and CDR2 is YSLEER. The CDR3 covers 14 residues. V was trimmed by 0 bases and J by 10 bases, leaving 10 bases between them. CDR3 protein: CASSQDLGDSPLHF. The DNA for the CDR3 is TGCGCCAGCAGCCAAGATCTGGGGGACTCACCCCTCCACTTT.

This clone was detected a few times. V is TRBV5-1 and J is TRBJ1-2, with D tentatively TRBD1 (5 bases). Trimming took off 5 bases at V and 2 bases at J, with 16 bases between the two ends. From germline, CDR1 is SGHRS and CDR2 YFSETQ. The CDR3 length is 15 residues. The DNA of the CDR3 is TGCGCCAGCAGTGTTAAGGGGCAGGCGAACTATGGCTACACCTTC. It specifies CASSVKGQANYGYTF.

The chain recombines TRBV5-4 with TRBJ2-7; no clear D. Germline values: CDR1 SGHNT, CDR2 YYREEE (reference sequence). V was pared by 7 bases and J by 1 base, with 15 bases between. This CDR3 contains 14 residues. CDR3 coding DNA: TGTGCCAGCCGCCCGCATGGAGTTTCCTACGAGCAGTACTTC. Amino acid sequence: CASRPHGVSYEQYF.

The CDR3 sequence is CASSLSGENTEAFF. CDR3 nucleotides: TGTGCCAGCAGCTTAAGCGGCGAGAACACTGAAGCTTTCTTT. V is TRBV7-2 and J is TRBJ1-1; D not certain. V gave up 2 bases and J gave up 1 base, with 8 bases separating them. There are 14 residues in the CDR3. From germline, CDR1 is SGHTA and CDR2 FQGNSA.

This clone occurred a few times. At one of its ends the junction is not consistent with the germline gene, which may arise from a read error. The chain uses TRBV6-1 and TRBJ1-5; perhaps TRBD1 as D (5 bases). Germline lookup yields CDR1 MNHNS and CDR2 SASEGT. The CDR3 sequence is 17 residues long. CDR3 region: CAISEMVSQGRHLPQHF. CDR3 DNA sequence: TGTGCCATCAGTGAGATGGTGAGTCAGGGTCGACATCTCCCCCAGCATTTT.

The chain combines TRBV14 with TRBJ2-7; TRBD1 might be the D (5 bases). The germline V gene has CDR1 SGHDN and CDR2 FVKESK. The CDR3 covers 19 residues. The germline V and J ends were trimmed by 4 bases and 2 bases, with 27 bases remaining between them. The CDR3 protein is CASSRSPAWRRAQPYEQYF. The CDR3 region has the DNA TGTGCCAGCAGCCGTTCCCCGGCCTGGCGCAGGGCCCAGCCCTACGAGCAGTACTTC.

The V and J genes are TRBV10-3 and TRBJ2-3; D gene uncertain. V was shortened by 8 bases and J by 2 bases, with 14 bases between the two germline ends. CDR3 size: 14 residues. From germline, CDR1 is ENHRY and CDR2 SYGVKD. CDR3 sequence: CAIVSDLNTDTQYF. In DNA form, the CDR3 reads TGTGCCATCGTCAGTGATCTGAACACAGATACGCAGTATTTT.

This clone was seen more than once but under ten times. The chain is built from TRBV4-3 and TRBJ2-2; unclear D gene. V was pared by 0 bases and J by 3 bases, with 8 bases between. CDR1 and CDR2 (germline): LGHNA, YSLEER. This CDR3 has 15 amino acids. The CDR3 sequence is CASSQDWSDTGELFF. The CDR3 DNA is TGCGCCAGCAGCCAAGATTGGAGCGACACCGGGGAGCTGTTTTTT.

The chain carries TRBV4-2 and TRBJ1-2; D is perhaps TRBD1 (5 bases). There are 11 residues in the CDR3. The V end lost 4 bases, the J end lost 7 bases, and 7 bases lay between the germline ends. Per the germline V gene, CDR1 is LGHNA and CDR2 is YNFKEQ. CDR3 amino acids: CASSRGFGYTF. The CDR3 DNA reads as TGTGCCAGCAGCCGGGGGTTTGGCTACACCTTC.